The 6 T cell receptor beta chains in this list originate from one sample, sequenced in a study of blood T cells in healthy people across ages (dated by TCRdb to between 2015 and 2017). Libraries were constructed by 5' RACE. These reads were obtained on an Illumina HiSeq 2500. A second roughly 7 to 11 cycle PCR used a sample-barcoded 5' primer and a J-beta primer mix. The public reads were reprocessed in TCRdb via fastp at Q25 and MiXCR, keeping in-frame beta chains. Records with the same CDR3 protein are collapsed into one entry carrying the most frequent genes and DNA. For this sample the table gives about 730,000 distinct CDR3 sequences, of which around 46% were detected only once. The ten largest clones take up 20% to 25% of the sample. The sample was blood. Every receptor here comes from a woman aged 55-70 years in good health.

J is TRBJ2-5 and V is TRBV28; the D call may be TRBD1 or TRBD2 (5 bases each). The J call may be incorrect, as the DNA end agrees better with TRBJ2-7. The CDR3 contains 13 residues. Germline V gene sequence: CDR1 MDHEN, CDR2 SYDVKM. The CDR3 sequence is CASSCQGDYEQYF. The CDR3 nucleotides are TGTGCCAGCAGCTGCCAGGGAGATTACGAGCAGTACTTC.

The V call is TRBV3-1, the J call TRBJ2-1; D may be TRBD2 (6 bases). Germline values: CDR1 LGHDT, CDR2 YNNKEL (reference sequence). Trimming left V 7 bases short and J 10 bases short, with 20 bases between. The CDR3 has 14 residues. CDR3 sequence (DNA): TGTGCCAGCAACCAGTTCGAAGGAGGGAGCGAGCAGTTCTTC. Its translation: CASNQFEGGSEQFF.

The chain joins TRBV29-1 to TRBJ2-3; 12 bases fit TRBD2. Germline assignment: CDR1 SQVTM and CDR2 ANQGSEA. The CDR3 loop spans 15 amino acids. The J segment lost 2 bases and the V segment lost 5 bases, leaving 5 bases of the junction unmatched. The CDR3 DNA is TGCAGCGTTCCGACTAGCGGGAGTCCCACAGATACGCAGTATTTT. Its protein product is CSVPTSGSPTDTQYF.

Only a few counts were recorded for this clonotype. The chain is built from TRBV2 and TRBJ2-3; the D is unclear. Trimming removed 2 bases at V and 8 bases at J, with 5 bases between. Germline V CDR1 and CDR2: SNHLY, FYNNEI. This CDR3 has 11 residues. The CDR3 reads CASSERVTQYF. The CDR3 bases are TGTGCCAGCAGTGAAAGGGTTACGCAGTATTTT.

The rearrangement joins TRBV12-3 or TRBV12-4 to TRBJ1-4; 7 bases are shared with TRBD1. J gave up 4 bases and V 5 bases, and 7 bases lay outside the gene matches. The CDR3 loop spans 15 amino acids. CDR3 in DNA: TGTGCCAGCAGTGCCCTGACAGGGAGTAATGAAAAACTGTTTTTT. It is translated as CASSALTGSNEKLFF.

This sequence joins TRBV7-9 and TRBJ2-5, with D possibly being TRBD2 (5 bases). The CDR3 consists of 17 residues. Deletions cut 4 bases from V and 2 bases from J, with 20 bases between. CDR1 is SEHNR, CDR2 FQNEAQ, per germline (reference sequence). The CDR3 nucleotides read TGTGCCAGCAGCTCCCGAGGGCTGGGTTGGAAACAAGAGACCCAGTACTTC. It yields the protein CASSSRGLGWKQETQYF.